This T cell receptor beta chain derives from a study of T cells in Graves' hyperthyroidism and ophthalmopathy. Whole-study results and caveats: The model foresaw ophthalmopathy a median approximately 6.3 months prior to onset. From stable hyperthyroidism, ophthalmopathy was separated by a 13 V-J model.

As to this clonotype: Its target is not known.

There were TCR beta CDR3 regions amplified from RNA transcripts. The HTBI primer set was used in a first-round RT-PCR of the TCR CDR3. TCRdb re-analysed the multiplex PCR reads in MiXCR, keeping a single row per CDR3 protein. This table holds about 340,000 distinct CDR3 sequences, around a fifth found once. The CDR3 sequence is 18 residues long. The junction had 11 bases not matched to a gene; V was cut back by 3 bases and J by 3 bases. The germline V gene has CDR1 SGHTA and CDR2 FQGNSA. For the diagnoses, clinical symptoms, serum thyroxine and TRAb, thyroid ultrasound and orbital computed tomography were used. Fresh peripheral blood, less than 11 ml of it, supplied the PBMCs.

The material sequenced was blood. The chain joins TRBV7-2 to TRBJ2-7; TRBD2 matches at 13 bases. This clonotype was sampled from a woman aged 45-60 years with Graves' hyperthyroidism. The CDR3 DNA is TGTGCCAGCAGCTTGACGAGGACTAGCGGGGGCAATAACTACGAGCAGTACTTC. Translated, it gives CASSLTRTSGGNNYEQYF.